The following is a T cell receptor (beta chain) sequence with its context. Its antigen is unidentified. The germline V gene encodes CDR1 SEHNR and CDR2 FQNEAQ (reference sequence). The CDR3 covers 16 residues. Trimming removed 4 bases at V and 5 bases at J, with 20 bases between. The sample comes from a study of cytomegalovirus exposure and HLA in healthy donors. With 60 Vbeta and 13 Jbeta primers, the PCR was carried out. Only in-frame clones appear in the TCRdb table, and some are missing; sequencing was by immunoSEQ multiplex PCR. The data hold around 140,000 clones, with 76% observed a single time. General study results and limits: Being indistinguishable, some V segments were excluded, TRBV6-2 and TRBV6-3 among them. When the data were analyzed later, several of the most significant clusters appeared to be linked to common viral pathogens.

Input material: PBMCs. This TCR derives from a man aged 35 to 55 in good health and CMV-seronegative. The chain couples TRBV7-9 to TRBJ2-5; D might be TRBD2 (5 bases). The DNA of the CDR3 is TGTGCCAGCAGCTCTAGCTCATACCCACAGTTGGAGACCCAGTACTTC. This translates into CASSSSSYPQLETQYF.